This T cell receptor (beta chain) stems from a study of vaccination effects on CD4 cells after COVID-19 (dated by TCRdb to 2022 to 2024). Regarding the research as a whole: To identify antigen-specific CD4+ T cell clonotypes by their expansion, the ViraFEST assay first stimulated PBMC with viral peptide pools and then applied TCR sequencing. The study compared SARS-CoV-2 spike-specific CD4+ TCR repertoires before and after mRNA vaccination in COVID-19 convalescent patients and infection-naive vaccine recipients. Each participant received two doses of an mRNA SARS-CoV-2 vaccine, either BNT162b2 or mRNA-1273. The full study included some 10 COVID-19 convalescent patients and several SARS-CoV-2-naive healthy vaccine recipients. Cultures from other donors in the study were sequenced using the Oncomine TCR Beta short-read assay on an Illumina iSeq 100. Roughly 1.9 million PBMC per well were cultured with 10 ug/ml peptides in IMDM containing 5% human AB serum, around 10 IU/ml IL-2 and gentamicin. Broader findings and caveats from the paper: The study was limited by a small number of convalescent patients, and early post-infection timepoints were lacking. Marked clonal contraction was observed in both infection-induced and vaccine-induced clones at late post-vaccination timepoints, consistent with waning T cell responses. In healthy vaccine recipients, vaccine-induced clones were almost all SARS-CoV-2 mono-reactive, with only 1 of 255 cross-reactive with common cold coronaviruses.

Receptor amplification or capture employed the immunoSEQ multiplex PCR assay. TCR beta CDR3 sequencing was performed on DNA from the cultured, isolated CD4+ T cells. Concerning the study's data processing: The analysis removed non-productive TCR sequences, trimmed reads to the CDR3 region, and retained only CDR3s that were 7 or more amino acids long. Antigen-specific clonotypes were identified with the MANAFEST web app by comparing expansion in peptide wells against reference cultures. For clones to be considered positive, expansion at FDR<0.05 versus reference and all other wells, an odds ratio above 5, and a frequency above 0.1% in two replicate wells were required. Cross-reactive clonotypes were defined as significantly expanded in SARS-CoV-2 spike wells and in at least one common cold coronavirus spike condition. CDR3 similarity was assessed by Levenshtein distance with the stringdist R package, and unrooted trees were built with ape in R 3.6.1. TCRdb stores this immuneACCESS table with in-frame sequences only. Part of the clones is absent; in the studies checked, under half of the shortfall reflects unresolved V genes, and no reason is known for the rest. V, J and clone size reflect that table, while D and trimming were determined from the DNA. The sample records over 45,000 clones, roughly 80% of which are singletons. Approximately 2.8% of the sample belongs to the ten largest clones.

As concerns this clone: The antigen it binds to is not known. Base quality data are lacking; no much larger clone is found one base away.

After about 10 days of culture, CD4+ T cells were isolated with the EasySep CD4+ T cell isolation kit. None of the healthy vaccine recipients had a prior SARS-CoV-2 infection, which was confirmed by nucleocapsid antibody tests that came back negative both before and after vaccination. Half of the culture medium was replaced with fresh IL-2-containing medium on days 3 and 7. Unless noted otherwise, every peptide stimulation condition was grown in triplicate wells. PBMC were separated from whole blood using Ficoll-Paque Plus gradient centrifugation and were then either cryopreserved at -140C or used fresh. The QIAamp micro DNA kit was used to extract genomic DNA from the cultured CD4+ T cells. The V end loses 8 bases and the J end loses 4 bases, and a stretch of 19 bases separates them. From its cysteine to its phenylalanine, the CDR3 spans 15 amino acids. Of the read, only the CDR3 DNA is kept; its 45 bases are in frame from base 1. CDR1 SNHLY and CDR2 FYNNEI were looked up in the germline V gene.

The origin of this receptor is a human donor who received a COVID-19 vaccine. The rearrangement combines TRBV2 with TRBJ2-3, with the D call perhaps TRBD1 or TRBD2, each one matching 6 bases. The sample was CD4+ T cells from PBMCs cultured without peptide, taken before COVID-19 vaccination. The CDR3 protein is CASDFWGAVADTQYF. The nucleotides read TGTGCCAGCGATTTCTGGGGGGCCGTGGCAGATACGCAGTATTTT.